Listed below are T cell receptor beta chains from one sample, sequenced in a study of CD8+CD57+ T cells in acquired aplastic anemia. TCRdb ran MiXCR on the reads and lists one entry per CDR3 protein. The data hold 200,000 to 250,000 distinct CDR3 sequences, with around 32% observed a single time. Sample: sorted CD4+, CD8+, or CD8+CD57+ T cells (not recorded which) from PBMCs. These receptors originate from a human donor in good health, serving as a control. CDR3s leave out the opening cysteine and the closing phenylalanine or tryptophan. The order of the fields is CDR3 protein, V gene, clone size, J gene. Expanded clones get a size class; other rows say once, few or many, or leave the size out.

CDR3 protein: ASSPRQGLGNEQF; V gene: TRBV3-1; clone size: -; J gene: TRBJ2-1
CDR3 protein: ASSQGIGQETQY; V gene: TRBV19; clone size: -; J gene: TRBJ2-5
CDR3 protein: ASSLMAGTYEQY; V gene: TRBV7-6; clone size: once; J gene: TRBJ2-7
CDR3 protein: SAQPITYEQY; V gene: TRBV20-1; clone size: -; J gene: TRBJ2-7
CDR3 protein: ASSATTGGNSPLH; V gene: TRBV5-1; clone size: many; J gene: TRBJ1-6
CDR3 protein: ASRPAGGLEDTQY; V gene: TRBV11-2; clone size: -; J gene: TRBJ2-3
CDR3 protein: ASSLSGLGGNEQF; V gene: TRBV11-2; clone size: few; J gene: TRBJ2-1
CDR3 protein: ASSPKAGVGYT; V gene: TRBV3-1; clone size: -; J gene: TRBJ1-2
CDR3 protein: SAPTRGSLDTQY; V gene: TRBV20-1; clone size: many; J gene: TRBJ2-3
CDR3 protein: ASSPTGSTGELF; V gene: TRBV9; clone size: -; J gene: TRBJ2-2
CDR3 protein: ASSLPRTGPSGANVLT; V gene: TRBV11-1; clone size: -; J gene: TRBJ2-6
CDR3 protein: SARENLNTEAF; V gene: TRBV20-1; clone size: -; J gene: TRBJ1-1
CDR3 protein: ATSIYGGETQY; V gene: TRBV15; clone size: many; J gene: TRBJ2-5
CDR3 protein: ASRPQGVHEQY; V gene: TRBV25-1; clone size: -; J gene: TRBJ2-7
CDR3 protein: SVKTGGDEKLF; V gene: TRBV20-1; clone size: many; J gene: TRBJ1-4
CDR3 protein: ASSEAFYGYT; V gene: TRBV6-1; clone size: many; J gene: TRBJ1-2
CDR3 protein: ASSQGQYTEAF; V gene: TRBV7-8; clone size: few; J gene: TRBJ1-1
CDR3 protein: ASSSADSSYEQY; V gene: TRBV6-1; clone size: many; J gene: TRBJ2-7
CDR3 protein: AWNPAAGGQTQY; V gene: TRBV30; clone size: many; J gene: TRBJ2-5
CDR3 protein: SVDTGRTEAF; V gene: TRBV29-1; clone size: many; J gene: TRBJ1-1
CDR3 protein: ASSSRFQAQY; V gene: TRBV3-1; clone size: many; J gene: TRBJ2-5
CDR3 protein: ASSMGTGLSYEQY; V gene: TRBV19; clone size: many; J gene: TRBJ2-7
CDR3 protein: SVVGSNYGYT; V gene: TRBV29-1; clone size: many; J gene: TRBJ1-2
CDR3 protein: ASSPAEGAGNTIY; V gene: TRBV18; clone size: -; J gene: TRBJ1-3
CDR3 protein: ASTGQGVLLNTEAF; V gene: TRBV6-1; clone size: -; J gene: TRBJ1-1
CDR3 protein: ASRKANSNQPQH; V gene: TRBV19; clone size: many; J gene: TRBJ1-5
CDR3 protein: ASSMGTDQGNEKLF; V gene: TRBV19; clone size: many; J gene: TRBJ1-4
CDR3 protein: ASSGSWSNQPQH; V gene: TRBV5-5; clone size: -; J gene: TRBJ1-5
CDR3 protein: AWSAGTLRYT; V gene: TRBV30; clone size: -; J gene: TRBJ1-2
CDR3 protein: ASRNEGGAVDEQF; V gene: TRBV19; clone size: -; J gene: TRBJ2-1
CDR3 protein: SARDLSGRASPYEQY; V gene: TRBV20-1; clone size: many; J gene: TRBJ2-7
CDR3 protein: ATSRDKVTQGNSYEQY; V gene: TRBV15; clone size: many; J gene: TRBJ2-7
CDR3 protein: ASSFRDSNTDTQY; V gene: TRBV11-2; clone size: few; J gene: TRBJ2-3
CDR3 protein: ASSKLMTSGRSYEQY; V gene: TRBV19; clone size: -; J gene: TRBJ2-7
CDR3 protein: ASRPIRGRGLIVAKTEAF; V gene: TRBV19; clone size: many; J gene: TRBJ1-1
CDR3 protein: ASSFGVAYEQY; V gene: TRBV7-2; clone size: few; J gene: TRBJ2-7
CDR3 protein: ASSLRPGQGRDNQPQH; V gene: TRBV13; clone size: many; J gene: TRBJ1-5
CDR3 protein: ASSLEEGQSS; V gene: TRBV11-2; clone size: -; J gene: TRBJ2-7
CDR3 protein: ASSLVGTLDGQPQH; V gene: TRBV7-8; clone size: many; J gene: TRBJ1-5
CDR3 protein: SARVPQGANYGYT; V gene: TRBV20-1; clone size: many; J gene: TRBJ1-2